The rows below give T cell receptor beta chains drawn from one sample of a study of cytotoxic CD8 clonotypes in ibrutinib-treated CLL. Measured with immunoSEQ multiplex PCR; TCRdb has only the in-frame clones, and not every one. The sample lists 150,000 to 200,000 clones, roughly 77% occurring once. This material consisted of PBMCs, taken after 12 months of ibrutinib treatment. The receptors derive from a human donor with chronic lymphocytic leukemia. The CDR3 runs from the conserved cysteine through the conserved F or W. D genes are given only for firm matches. Clone size is shown for a subset of rows, as once, few, many or a class of expanded clone.

cdr3_aa cdr3_nt clone_size cdr3_length j_call v_call d_call
CASSPGTGANTEAFF TGTGCCAGCTCACCGGGGACAGGGGCGAACACTGAAGCTTTCTTT once 15 TRBJ1-1 TRBV18 TRBD1
CASSLDNQETQYF TGCGCCAGCAGCTTGGACAATCAAGAGACCCAGTACTTC . 13 TRBJ2-5 TRBV5-1 .
CASSLMSAGEQYF TGTGCCAGCAGCTTGATGTCGGCAGGCGAGCAGTACTTC . 13 TRBJ2-7 TRBV5-4 .
CASSLNREAEAFF TGTGCCAGCAGCTTAAACAGGGAGGCTGAAGCTTTCTTT once 13 TRBJ1-1 TRBV11-3 .
CAWRQRENEQYF TGTGCCTGGAGGCAGCGGGAGAACGAGCAGTACTTC . 12 TRBJ2-7 TRBV30 TRBD2
CASRATGGPEAFF TGCGCCAGCAGAGCGACAGGGGGCCCTGAAGCTTTCTTT . 13 TRBJ1-1 TRBV10-2 TRBD1
CASSADRASGNTIYF TGTGCCAGCTCCGCGGACAGGGCCTCTGGAAACACCATATATTTT . 15 TRBJ1-3 TRBV18 TRBD1
CASSFGRGLAVGELFF TGCGCCAGCAGCTTTGGGAGAGGGCTAGCTGTCGGGGAGCTGTTTTTT few 16 TRBJ2-2 TRBV5-1 .
CASSAGQGANQPQHF TGTGCCAGCAGCGCGGGACAGGGGGCGAATCAGCCCCAGCATTTT few 15 TRBJ1-5 TRBV5-4 TRBD1
CASKAGLESDTQYF TGCGCCAGCAAAGCCGGACTAGAGTCAGATACGCAGTATTTT . 14 TRBJ2-3 TRBV4-1 TRBD2
CSARENNEQFF TGCAGTGCTAGAGAAAACAATGAGCAGTTCTTC . 11 TRBJ2-1 TRBV20-1 .
CASSFSQYEQYF TGTGCCAGCAGTTTTTCGCAATACGAGCAGTACTTC . 12 TRBJ2-7 TRBV28 .
CASSYSGDGGYTF TGCGCCAGCAGCTACTCAGGGGATGGGGGCTACACCTTC . 13 TRBJ1-2 TRBV5-1 .
CASSRAINQPQHF TGCGCCAGCAGCAGGGCAATCAATCAGCCCCAGCATTTT . 13 TRBJ1-5 TRBV5-1 .
CASSPGGSGTYEQYF TGTGCCAGCAGTCCGGGCGGTAGCGGGACCTACGAGCAGTACTTC . 15 TRBJ2-7 TRBV28 TRBD2
CASRGQGFTEAFF TGTGCCAGCAGAGGACAGGGGTTCACTGAAGCTTTCTTT . 13 TRBJ1-1 TRBV28 TRBD1